The 17 T cell receptor beta chains below come from one sample, sequenced in a study of blood T cell repertoires in COVID-19. The repertoire was sequenced with immunoSEQ multiplex PCR; TCRdb's copy has only in-frame clones and lacks some. The sample gives some 250,000 clones, 81% of which show up once; roughly 2.9% is in the top ten. Specimen: peripheral blood. These receptors all come from a woman aged 55-69 years with active or convalescent COVID-19.

The chain employs TRBV5-4 and TRBJ2-3; D uncertain. Trimming left V 4 bases short and J 0 bases short, with 12 bases between. Germline V gene data show CDR1 as SGHNT and CDR2 as YYREEE (reference sequence). CDR3 length equals 15 residues. The CDR3 region has the DNA TGTGCCAGCAGCCACAGTGCGTCTAGCACAGATACGCAGTATTTT. It is translated as CASSHSASSTDTQYF.

J is TRBJ2-7 and V is TRBV7-9; 7 bases fit TRBD2. The CDR3 loop spans 15 amino acids. Losses at the gene ends were 5 bases for V and 5 bases for J; bases not matched to a gene: 12. Germline loops: CDR1 SEHNR, CDR2 FQNEAQ (reference sequence). Here the CDR3 DNA reads TGTGCCAGCAGCGGCGAGCGGGGAGCAGTAGACGAGCAGTACTTC. Translated: CASSGERGAVDEQYF. Full variable domain (rest looked up from reference TRBV7-9 and TRBJ2-7): DTGVSQNPRHKITKRGQNVTFRCDPISEHNRLYWYRQTLGQGPEFLTYFQNEAQLEKSRLLSDRFSAERPKGSFSTLEIQRTEQGDSAMYLCASSGERGAVDEQYFGPGTRLTVT.

The chain combines TRBV13 with TRBJ1-1; 7 positions agree with TRBD1. The CDR3 covers 15 residues. Germline CDR1 reads PRHDT; CDR2 reads FYEKMQ (reference sequence). V dropped 5 bases and J dropped 0; count of bases not matched to a gene: 6. The CDR3 nucleotides read TGTGCCAGCAGCCCACTTGGGACAGTGAACACTGAAGCTTTCTTT. Translation gives CASSPLGTVNTEAFF.

The rearrangement links TRBV6-5 to TRBJ1-1, with TRBD1 identical over 10 bases. The CDR3 loop spans 15 amino acids. J lost 7 bases, V lost 0 bases, and 5 bases had no gene match. In germline, CDR1 is MNHEY, CDR2 SVGAGI. CDR3 coding DNA: TGTGCCAGCAGTTACTCAGGGACAGGGGTGAATGAAGCTTTCTTT. Its translation is CASSYSGTGVNEAFF.

This chain links TRBV18 with TRBJ2-5, with 9 nucleotides matching TRBD1. V dropped 5 bases and J dropped 3; count of bases not matched to a gene: 13. Germline-derived CDR1 and CDR2 are KGHSH and LQKENI. This CDR3 is built from 17 residues. The CDR3 region has the DNA TGTGCCAGCTCAGTAGCCTATAGCTGGACAGGGGAAGAGACCCAGTACTTC. As protein: CASSVAYSWTGEETQYF.

V and J are TRBV12-3 or TRBV12-4 and TRBJ1-2; D uncertain. This CDR3 has 13 residues. V was pared by 5 bases and J by 8 bases, with 15 bases between. The CDR3 reads CASSPAPYAGYTF. The DNA of the CDR3 is TGTGCCAGCAGTCCTGCGCCCTATGCGGGCTACACCTTC.

CDR3: CASSEGGGADGYTF. Written as DNA, the CDR3 is TGTGCCAGCAGTGAAGGGGGGGGCGCGGATGGCTACACCTTC. V usage is TRBV6-1 and J usage is TRBJ1-2; a weak D match, TRBD1 (6 bases). With 1 base removed from V and 6 bases from J, the gap between germline ends came to 12 bases. The germline V gene has CDR1 MNHNS and CDR2 SASEGT. CDR3 length: 14 amino acids.

The chain uses TRBV9 and TRBJ2-1; 7 bases are a match to TRBD2. J lost 5 bases, V lost 4 bases, and 6 bases had no gene match. This CDR3 is 14 amino acids long. The germline V gene encodes CDR1 SGDLS and CDR2 YYNGEE. CDR3 loop: CASSPGLPDNEQFF. The CDR3 region has the DNA TGTGCCAGCAGCCCGGGACTACCCGACAATGAGCAGTTCTTC. Filled out from reference TRBV9 and TRBJ2-1, the complete variable domain reads DSGVTQTPKHLITATGQRVTLRCSPRSGDLSVYWYQQSLDQGLQFLIQYYNGEERAKGNILERFSAQQFPDLHSELNLSSLELGDSALYFCASSPGLPDNEQFFGPGTRLTVL.

The chain links TRBV12-3 or TRBV12-4 to TRBJ1-4; D gene uncertain. V was pared by 3 bases and J by 7 bases, with 9 bases between. CDR3 length: 13 residues. CDR3 sequence reads: CASSFGQIEKLFF. The CDR3 DNA reads as TGTGCCAGCAGTTTTGGGCAGATTGAAAAACTGTTTTTT.

This clone came up a few times. The V gene is TRBV30, the J gene TRBJ1-5; 9 bases map to TRBD1. V trimming: 0 bases; J trimming: 2 bases; junction bases outside the gene matches: 14. The CDR3 is made up of 19 amino acids. Looked up from germline, CDR1 is GTSNPN and CDR2 is SVGIG (reference sequence). In DNA, the CDR3 is TGTGCCTGGAGTGTACGATCAACAGGGGGCCAGGGGGGCAATCAGCCCCAGCATTTT. Protein: CAWSVRSTGGQGGNQPQHF. Complete variable domain (other parts from reference TRBV30 and TRBJ1-5): SQTIHQWPATLVQPVGSPLSLECTVEGTSNPNLYWYRQAAGRGLQLLFYSVGIGQISSEVPQNLSASRPQDRQFILSSKKLLLSDSGFYLCAWSVRSTGGQGGNQPQHFGDGTRLSIL.

The V and J genes are TRBV12-3 or TRBV12-4 and TRBJ2-5, with 7 bases identical to TRBD1. With 6 bases clipped from V and 7 bases from J, the junction kept 8 bases outside the gene matches. This CDR3 region has 13 residues. The CDR3 sequence is CASSHDRVATQYF. In DNA form, the CDR3 reads TGTGCCAGCAGCCACGACAGGGTGGCGACCCAGTACTTC.

V usage is TRBV9 and J usage is TRBJ2-5; tentatively, D is TRBD1 (6 bases). Germline V gene lookup returns CDR1 SGDLS and CDR2 YYNGEE. CDR3 length: 16 residues. V lost 2 bases and J 2 bases, leaving 16 bases between the germline ends. CDR3 residues: CASSVGDWTEQETQYF. The CDR3 coding sequence is TGTGCCAGCAGCGTGGGCGATTGGACAGAACAAGAGACCCAGTACTTC. Full variable domain (missing parts from reference TRBV9 and TRBJ2-5): DSGVTQTPKHLITATGQRVTLRCSPRSGDLSVYWYQQSLDQGLQFLIQYYNGEERAKGNILERFSAQQFPDLHSELNLSSLELGDSALYFCASSVGDWTEQETQYFGPGTRLLVL.

The V and J genes are TRBV19 and TRBJ1-2; no clear D. This CDR3 contains 11 residues. V lost 7 bases, J lost 4 bases, and 7 bases lay in between. The germline V gene has CDR1 LNHDA and CDR2 SQIVND (reference sequence). The CDR3 nucleotides read TGTGCCAGTATCGGTTCCTATGGCTACACCTTC. Its translation: CASIGSYGYTF.

This clone was observed once. The DNA of the CDR3 is TGTGCCAGCAGCGTAGAGGGCAGGGTGGGGGATACGCAGTATTTT. The encoded protein is CASSVEGRVGDTQYF. The rearrangement links TRBV9 to TRBJ2-3; D might be TRBD1 (5 bases). The CDR3 consists of 15 residues. V lost 0 bases and J 6 bases, leaving 14 bases between the germline ends. Germline values: CDR1 SGDLS, CDR2 YYNGEE.

The chain couples TRBV7-2 to TRBJ1-5, with 8 bases lining up with TRBD1. Germline assignment: CDR1 SGHTA and CDR2 FQGNSA. With V trimmed by 5 bases and J by 1 base, 4 bases remained unmatched. This CDR3 has 15 residues. The CDR3 DNA reads as TGTGCCAGCAGCCGGACAGGGAGGAGCAATCAGCCCCAGCATTTT. Amino acids: CASSRTGRSNQPQHF.

The J gene is TRBJ1-3, the V gene TRBV15; TRBD1 might be the D (6 bases). The germline gives CDR1 LNHNV, CDR2 YYDKDF (reference sequence). V lost 0 bases and J 8 bases, leaving 14 bases between the germline ends. The CDR3 runs to 15 residues. In DNA, the CDR3 is TGTGCCACCAGCAGAGACTCGGGGGGCCTAGACACCATATATTTT. Encoded protein: CATSRDSGGLDTIYF.

This clone was counted a single time. The V gene is TRBV2, the J gene TRBJ1-4; TRBD1 might be the D (5 bases). The V end was cut by 7 bases, the J end by 3 bases, with 12 bases between. The germline V gene has CDR1 SNHLY and CDR2 FYNNEI. There are 14 residues in the CDR3. The CDR3 loop reads CASIAGAPNEKLFF. DNA of the CDR3: TGTGCCAGCATTGCTGGGGCACCTAATGAAAAACTGTTTTTT.